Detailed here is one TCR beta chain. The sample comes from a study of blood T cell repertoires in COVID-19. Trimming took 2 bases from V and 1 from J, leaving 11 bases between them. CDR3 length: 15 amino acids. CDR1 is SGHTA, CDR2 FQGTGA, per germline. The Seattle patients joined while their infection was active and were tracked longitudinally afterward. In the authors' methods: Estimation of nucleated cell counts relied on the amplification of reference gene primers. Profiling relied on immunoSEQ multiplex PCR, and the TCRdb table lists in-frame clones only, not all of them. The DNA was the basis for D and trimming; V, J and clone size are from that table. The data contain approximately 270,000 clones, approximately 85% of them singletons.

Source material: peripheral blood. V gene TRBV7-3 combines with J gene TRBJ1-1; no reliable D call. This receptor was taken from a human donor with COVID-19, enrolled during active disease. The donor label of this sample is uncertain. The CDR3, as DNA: TGTGCCAGCAGCTTATCCGGGGTGGGGAACACTGAAGCTTTCTTT. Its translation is CASSLSGVGNTEAFF.